This T cell receptor beta chain derives from a study of control samples from healthy donors and cancer patients. The V end lost 4 bases, the J end lost 7 bases, and 14 bases lay between the germline ends. The CDR3 extends over 13 amino acids. Germline V CDR1 and CDR2: SGHAT, FQNNGV. Using immunoSEQ multiplex PCR, the repertoire was profiled, and TCRdb retains in-frame clones only, with some absent. This repertoire shows about 100,000 clones, over 75% found once; its top ten account for under 20%. This sequence originates from a woman between 50 and 59 years old in good health. The material sequenced was blood. V and J are TRBV11-2 and TRBJ2-7; D is uncertain. CDR3 sequence (DNA): TGTGCCAGCAGCTCCCTGCGTGGACCAGAGCAGTACTTC. This codes for CASSSLRGPEQYF.